This T cell receptor beta chain was recorded in a study of type 1 regulatory T cells. Study-wide context: This in vitro CD4 product, T-allo10, is enriched for Tr1 cells and alloantigen-specific.

This clonotype was seen only once. What it binds is unknown. General observations from the study: Type 1 regulatory T cells had a more restricted TCR repertoire than non-type 1 regulatory T cells.

TCRdb re-called the reads through MiXCR, storing one row per CDR3 protein. Here the sample spans about 71,000 distinct CDR3 sequences, 20% to 25% being singletons. The receptor was derived from a human donor in good health. The sample was cultured type 1 regulatory T (Tr1) cells, either the whole culture or a sorted fraction (not recorded which).

The CDR3 DNA follows: TGCGCCAGCAGCTTTGGGACAGGGTCCTACGAGCAGTACTTC. This codes for CASSFGTGSYEQYF. The chain employs TRBV5-1 and TRBJ2-7; 9 bases line up with TRBD1. This CDR3 contains 14 residues. V trimming: 2 bases; J trimming: 1 base; junction bases outside the gene matches: 1. Per the germline V gene, CDR1 is SGHRS and CDR2 is YFSETQ.